The entry below describes one TCR beta chain. One end of the junction fails to match germline, which may point to a read error. Germline assignment: CDR1 SNHLY and CDR2 FYNNEI. This CDR3 has 15 residues. This sample is part of a study of control samples from healthy donors and cancer patients. TCRdb's table, derived via immunoSEQ multiplex PCR, lists solely in-frame clones and lacks some. The table has about 120,000 clones, more than 70% seen once; the top ten hold approximately 3.5%. This chain uses TRBV2 with TRBJ1-1, with TRBD1 as a possible D gene (5 bases). The source of this sequence is a man aged 40-50 years in good health. The sequenced material came from blood. Here the CDR3 reads CASSNSVGQGAEAFF. As DNA, the CDR3 is TGTGCCAGCAGTAACTCGGTGGGGCAGGGTGCTGAGGCTTTCTTT.